This entry describes one T cell receptor (beta chain). Its cognate antigen is unknown. The method was immunoSEQ multiplex PCR; TCRdb's version includes in-frame clones alone and lacks a portion of them. Among 150,000 to 200,000 clones listed, over 70% were seen once. This specimen belongs to a study of T cell responses to AZD1222 COVID-19 vaccine. Study-wide results and limits: Vaccine-associated CD4 TCRs ranged over spike, dominating at 160-218 and 743-854. The donor cohort was predominantly white British with a female majority, and clonal diversity may have been underestimated.

The germline CDR1 and CDR2 sequences are MGHRA and YSYEKL. The CDR3 covers 15 residues. Trimming stripped 1 base from V and 6 bases from J, with 16 bases between. This receptor was taken from an adult in good health. This sample comprised peripheral blood, obtained on day 0 of MenACWY control vaccination. V and J are TRBV4-1 and TRBJ2-7; D is possibly TRBD1 (6 bases). CDR3 residues: CASSQALGTSGEQYF. The CDR3 DNA follows: TGCGCCAGCAGCCAAGCCTTAGGGACATCGGGCGAGCAGTACTTC.